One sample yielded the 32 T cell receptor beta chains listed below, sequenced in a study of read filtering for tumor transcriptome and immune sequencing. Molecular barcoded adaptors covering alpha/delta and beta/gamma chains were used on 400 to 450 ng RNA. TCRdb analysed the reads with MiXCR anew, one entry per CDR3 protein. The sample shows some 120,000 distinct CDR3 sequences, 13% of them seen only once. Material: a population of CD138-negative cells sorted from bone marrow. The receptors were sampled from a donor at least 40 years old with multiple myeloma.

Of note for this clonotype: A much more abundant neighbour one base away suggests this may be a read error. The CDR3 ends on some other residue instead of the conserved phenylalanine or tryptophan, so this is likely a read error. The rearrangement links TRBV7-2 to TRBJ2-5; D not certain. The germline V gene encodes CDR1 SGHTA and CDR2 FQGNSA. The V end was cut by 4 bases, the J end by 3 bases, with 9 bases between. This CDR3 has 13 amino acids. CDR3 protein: CASSSPWEETQYL. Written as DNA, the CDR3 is TGTGCCAGCAGCTCCCCCTGGGAAGAGACCCAGTACCTC.

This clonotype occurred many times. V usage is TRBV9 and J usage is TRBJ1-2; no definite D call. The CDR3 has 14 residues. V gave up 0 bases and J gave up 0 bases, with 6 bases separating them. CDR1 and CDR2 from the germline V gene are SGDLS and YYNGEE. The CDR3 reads CASSVDSANYGYTF. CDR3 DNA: TGTGCCAGCAGCGTAGACAGTGCTAACTATGGCTACACCTTC. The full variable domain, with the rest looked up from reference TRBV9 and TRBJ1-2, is DSGVTQTPKHLITATGQRVTLRCSPRSGDLSVYWYQQSLDQGLQFLIQYYNGEERAKGNILERFSAQQFPDLHSELNLSSLELGDSALYFCASSVDSANYGYTFGSGTRLTVV.

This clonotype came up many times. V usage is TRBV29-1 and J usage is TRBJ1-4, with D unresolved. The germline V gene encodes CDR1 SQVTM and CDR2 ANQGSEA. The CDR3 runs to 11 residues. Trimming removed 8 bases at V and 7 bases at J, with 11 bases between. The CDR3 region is CSLEVGEKLFF. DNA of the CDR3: TGCAGCCTCGAGGTCGGTGAAAAACTGTTTTTT.

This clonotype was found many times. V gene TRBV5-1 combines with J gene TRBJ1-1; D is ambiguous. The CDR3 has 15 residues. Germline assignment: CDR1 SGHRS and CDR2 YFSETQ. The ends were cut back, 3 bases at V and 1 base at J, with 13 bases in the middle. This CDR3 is CASSWEGGGNTEAFF. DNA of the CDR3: TGCGCCAGCAGCTGGGAGGGTGGCGGGAACACTGAAGCTTTCTTT.

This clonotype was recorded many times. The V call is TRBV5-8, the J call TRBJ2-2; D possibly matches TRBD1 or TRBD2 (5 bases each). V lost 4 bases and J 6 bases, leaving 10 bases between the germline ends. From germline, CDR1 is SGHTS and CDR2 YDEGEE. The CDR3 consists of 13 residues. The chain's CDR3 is CASSHGTAGELFF. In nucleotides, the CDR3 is TGTGCCAGCAGCCACGGGACGGCCGGGGAGCTGTTTTTT.

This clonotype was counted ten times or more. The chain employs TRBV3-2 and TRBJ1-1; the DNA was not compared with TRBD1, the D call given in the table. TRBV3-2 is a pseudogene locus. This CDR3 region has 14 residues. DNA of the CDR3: TGTGCCAGCAGCCAGGGACAGGGGCAGGGTGAAGCTTTCTTT. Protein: CASSQGQGQGEAFF.

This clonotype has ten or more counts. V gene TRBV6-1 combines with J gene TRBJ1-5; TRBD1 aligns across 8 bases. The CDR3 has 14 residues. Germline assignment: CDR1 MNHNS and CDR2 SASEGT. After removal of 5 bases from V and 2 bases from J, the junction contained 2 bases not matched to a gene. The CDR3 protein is CASSLDRGNQPQHF. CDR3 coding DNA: TGTGCCAGCAGTCTGGACAGGGGCAATCAGCCCCAGCATTTT.

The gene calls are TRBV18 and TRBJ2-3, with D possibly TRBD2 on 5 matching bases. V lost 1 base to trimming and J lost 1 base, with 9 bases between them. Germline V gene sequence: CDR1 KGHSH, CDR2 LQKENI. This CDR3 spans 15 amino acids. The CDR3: CASSPRGLGTDTQYF. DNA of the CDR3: TGTGCCAGCTCACCACGAGGGCTTGGCACAGATACGCAGTATTTT.

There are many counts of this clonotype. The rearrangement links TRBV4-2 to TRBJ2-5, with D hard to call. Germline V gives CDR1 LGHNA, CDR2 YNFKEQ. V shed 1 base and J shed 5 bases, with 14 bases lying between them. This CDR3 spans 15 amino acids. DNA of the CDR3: TGTGCCAGCAGCCAAGGTCGCCAGGCGGCGGAGACCCAGTACTTC. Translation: CASSQGRQAAETQYF.

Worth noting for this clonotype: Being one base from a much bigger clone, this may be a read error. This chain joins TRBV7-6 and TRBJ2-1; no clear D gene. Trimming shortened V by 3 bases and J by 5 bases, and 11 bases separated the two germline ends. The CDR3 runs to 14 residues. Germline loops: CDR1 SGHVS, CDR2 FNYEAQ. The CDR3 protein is CASSFSQTHNEQFF. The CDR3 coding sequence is TGTGCCAGCAGCTTTTCCCAGACCCACAATGAGCAGTTCTTC.

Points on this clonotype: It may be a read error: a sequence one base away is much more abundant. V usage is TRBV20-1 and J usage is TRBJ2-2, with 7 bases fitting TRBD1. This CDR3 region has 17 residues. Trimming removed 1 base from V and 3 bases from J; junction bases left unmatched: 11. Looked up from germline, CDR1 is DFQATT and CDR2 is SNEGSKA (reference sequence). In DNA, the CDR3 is TGCAGTGCTAGAGGACAGCGACCCCAGGGGGACACCGGGGAGCTGTTTTTT. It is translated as CSARGQRPQGDTGELFF.

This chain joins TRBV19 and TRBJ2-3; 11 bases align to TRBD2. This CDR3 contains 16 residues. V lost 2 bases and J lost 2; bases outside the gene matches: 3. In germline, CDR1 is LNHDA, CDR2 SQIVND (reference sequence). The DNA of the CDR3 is TGTGCCAGTAGTATACCTAGCGGGGGGTTCACAGATACGCAGTATTTT. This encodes CASSIPSGGFTDTQYF. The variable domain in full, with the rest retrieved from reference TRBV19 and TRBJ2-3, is DGGITQSPKYLFRKEGQNVTLSCEQNLNHDAMYWYRQDPGQGLRLIYYSQIVNDFQKGDIAEGYSVSREKKESFPLTVTSAQKNPTAFYLCASSIPSGGFTDTQYFGPGTRLTVL.

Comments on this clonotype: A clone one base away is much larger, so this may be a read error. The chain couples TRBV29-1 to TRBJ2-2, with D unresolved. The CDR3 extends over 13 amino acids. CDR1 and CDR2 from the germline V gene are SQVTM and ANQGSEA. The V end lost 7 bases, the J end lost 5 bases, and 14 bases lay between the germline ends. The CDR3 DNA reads TGCAGCGCGAACCAACGACATACCGGGGAGCTGTTTTTT. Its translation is CSANQRHTGELFF.

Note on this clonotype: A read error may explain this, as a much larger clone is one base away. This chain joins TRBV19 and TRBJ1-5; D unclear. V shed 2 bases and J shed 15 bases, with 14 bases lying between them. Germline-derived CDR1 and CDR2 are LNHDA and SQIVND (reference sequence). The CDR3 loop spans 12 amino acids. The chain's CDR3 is CASSITGYELHF. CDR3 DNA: TGTGCCAGTAGTATAACGGGTTATGAACTGCATTTT. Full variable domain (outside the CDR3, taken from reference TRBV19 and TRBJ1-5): DGGITQSPKYLFRKEGQNVTLSCEQNLNHDAMYWYRQDPGQGLRLIYYSQIVNDFQKGDIAEGYSVSREKKESFPLTVTSAQKNPTAFYLCASSITGYELHFGDGTRLSIL.

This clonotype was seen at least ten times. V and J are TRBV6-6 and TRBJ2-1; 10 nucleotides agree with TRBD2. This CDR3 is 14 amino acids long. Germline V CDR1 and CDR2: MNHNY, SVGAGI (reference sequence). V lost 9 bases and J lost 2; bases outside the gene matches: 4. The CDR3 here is CASAGTSAYNEQFF. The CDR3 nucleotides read TGTGCCAGTGCCGGGACTAGCGCCTACAATGAGCAGTTCTTC.

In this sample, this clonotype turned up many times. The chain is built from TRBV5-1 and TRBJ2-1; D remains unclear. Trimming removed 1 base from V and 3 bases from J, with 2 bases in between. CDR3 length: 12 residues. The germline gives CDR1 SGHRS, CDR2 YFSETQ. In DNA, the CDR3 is TGCGCCAGCAGCTTGAACTACAATGAGCAGTTCTTC. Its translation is CASSLNYNEQFF.

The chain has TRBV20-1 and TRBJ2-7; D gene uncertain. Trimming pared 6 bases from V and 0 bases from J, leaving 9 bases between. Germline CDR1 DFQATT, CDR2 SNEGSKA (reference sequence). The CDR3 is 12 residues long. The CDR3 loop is CSANLGSYEQYF. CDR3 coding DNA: TGCAGTGCGAATTTAGGCTCCTACGAGCAGTACTTC.

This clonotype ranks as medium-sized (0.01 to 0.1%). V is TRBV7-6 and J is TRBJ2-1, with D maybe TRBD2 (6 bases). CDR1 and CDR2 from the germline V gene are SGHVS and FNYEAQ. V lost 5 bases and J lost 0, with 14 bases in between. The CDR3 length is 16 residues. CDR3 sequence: CASSPMEGGSYNEQFF. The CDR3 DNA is TGTGCCAGCAGCCCCATGGAGGGCGGCTCCTACAATGAGCAGTTCTTC.

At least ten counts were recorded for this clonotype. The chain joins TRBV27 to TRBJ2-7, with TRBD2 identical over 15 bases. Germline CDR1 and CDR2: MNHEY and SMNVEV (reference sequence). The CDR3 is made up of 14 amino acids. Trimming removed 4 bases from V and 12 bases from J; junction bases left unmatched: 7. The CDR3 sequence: CASSSTGLAGGTYF. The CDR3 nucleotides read TGTGCCAGCAGTTCTACGGGACTAGCGGGAGGCACGTACTTC.

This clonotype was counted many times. The CDR3 spells CATRQGGGETQYF. The CDR3 DNA is TGCGCCACCCGACAGGGAGGGGGAGAGACCCAGTACTTC. This chain joins TRBV10-2 and TRBJ2-5; D may match TRBD1 or TRBD2 (7 bases each). Germline CDR1 and CDR2: WSHSY and SAAADI. This CDR3 has 13 amino acids. Trimming left V 10 bases short and J 4 bases short, with 16 bases between.

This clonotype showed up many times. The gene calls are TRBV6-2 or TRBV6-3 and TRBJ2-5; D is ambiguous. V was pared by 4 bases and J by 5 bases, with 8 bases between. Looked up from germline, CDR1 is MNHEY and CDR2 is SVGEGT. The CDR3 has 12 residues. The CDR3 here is CASSSVGETQYF. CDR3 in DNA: TGTGCCAGCAGTTCGGTCGGGGAGACCCAGTACTTC.

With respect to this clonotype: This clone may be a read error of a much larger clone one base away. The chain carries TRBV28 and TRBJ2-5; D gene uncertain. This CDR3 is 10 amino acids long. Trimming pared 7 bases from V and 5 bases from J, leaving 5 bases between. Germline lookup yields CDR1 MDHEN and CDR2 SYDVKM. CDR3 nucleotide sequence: TGTGCCAGCACTTTCGAGACCCAGTACTTC. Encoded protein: CASTFETQYF.

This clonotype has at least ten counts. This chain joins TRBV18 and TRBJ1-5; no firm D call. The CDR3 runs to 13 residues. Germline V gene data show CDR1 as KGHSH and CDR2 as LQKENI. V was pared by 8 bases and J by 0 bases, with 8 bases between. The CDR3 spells CASHEASNQPQHF. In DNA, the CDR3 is TGTGCCAGCCACGAAGCTAGCAATCAGCCCCAGCATTTT.

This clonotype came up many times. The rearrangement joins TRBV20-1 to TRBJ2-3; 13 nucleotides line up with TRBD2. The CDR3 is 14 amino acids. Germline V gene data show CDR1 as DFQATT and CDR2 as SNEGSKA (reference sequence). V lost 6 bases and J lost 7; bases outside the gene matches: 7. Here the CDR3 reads CSATLAGGPNTQYF. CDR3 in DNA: TGCAGTGCCACACTAGCGGGGGGGCCGAATACGCAGTATTTT.

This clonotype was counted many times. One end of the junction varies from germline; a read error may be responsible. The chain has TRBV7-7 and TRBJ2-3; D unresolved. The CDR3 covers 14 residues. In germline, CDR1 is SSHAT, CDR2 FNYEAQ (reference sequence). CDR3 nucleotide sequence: TGTGCTAGCAGCCTAACCGAAATCACAGATACGCAGTATTTT. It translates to CASSLTEITDTQYF.

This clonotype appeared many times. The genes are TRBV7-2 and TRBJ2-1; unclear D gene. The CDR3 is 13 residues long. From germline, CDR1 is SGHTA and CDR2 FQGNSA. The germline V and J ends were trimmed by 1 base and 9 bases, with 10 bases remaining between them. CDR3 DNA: TGTGCCAGCAGCTTAGGCCCCCTCGGTGAGCAGTTCTTC. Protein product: CASSLGPLGEQFF.

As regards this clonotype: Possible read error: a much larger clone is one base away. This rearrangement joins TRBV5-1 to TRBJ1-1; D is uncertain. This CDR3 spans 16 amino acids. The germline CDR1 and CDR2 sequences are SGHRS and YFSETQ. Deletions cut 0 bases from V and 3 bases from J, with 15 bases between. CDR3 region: CASSLVGVGMHTEAFF. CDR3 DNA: TGCGCCAGCAGCTTGGTCGGGGTTGGGATGCACACTGAAGCTTTCTTT.

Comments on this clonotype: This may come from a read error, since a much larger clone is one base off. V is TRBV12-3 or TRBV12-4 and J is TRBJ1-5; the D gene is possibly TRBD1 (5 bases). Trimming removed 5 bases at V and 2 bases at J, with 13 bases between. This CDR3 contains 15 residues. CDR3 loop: CASSPTDEGNQPQHF. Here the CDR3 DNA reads TGTGCCAGCAGTCCGACAGACGAGGGCAATCAGCCCCAGCATTTT.

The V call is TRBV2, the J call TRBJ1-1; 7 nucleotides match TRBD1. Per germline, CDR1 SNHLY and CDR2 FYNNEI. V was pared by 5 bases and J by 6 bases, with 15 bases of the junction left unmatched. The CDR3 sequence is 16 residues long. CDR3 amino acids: CASSTQPPGGWPEAFF. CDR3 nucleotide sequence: TGTGCCAGCAGTACTCAACCCCCAGGGGGTTGGCCTGAAGCTTTCTTT. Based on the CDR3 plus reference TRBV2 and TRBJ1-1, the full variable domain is EPEVTQTPSHQVTQMGQEVILRCVPISNHLYFYWYRQILGQKVEFLVSFYNNEISEKSEIFDDQFSVERPDGSNFTLKIRSTKLEDSAMYFCASSTQPPGGWPEAFFGQGTRLTVV.

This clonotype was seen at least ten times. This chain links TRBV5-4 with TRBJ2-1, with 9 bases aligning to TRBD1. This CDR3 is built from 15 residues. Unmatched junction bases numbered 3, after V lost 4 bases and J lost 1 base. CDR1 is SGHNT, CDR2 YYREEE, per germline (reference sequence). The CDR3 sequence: CASSGGTGSYNEQFF. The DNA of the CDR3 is TGTGCCAGCAGCGGGGGGACAGGGTCCTACAATGAGCAGTTCTTC.

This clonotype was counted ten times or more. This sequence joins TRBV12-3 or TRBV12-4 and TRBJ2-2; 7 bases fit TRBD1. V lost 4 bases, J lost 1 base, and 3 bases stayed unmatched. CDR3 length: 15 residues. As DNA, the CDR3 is TGTGCCAGCAGTTCCCGGGACAGGAACACCGGGGAGCTGTTTTTT. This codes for CASSSRDRNTGELFF.

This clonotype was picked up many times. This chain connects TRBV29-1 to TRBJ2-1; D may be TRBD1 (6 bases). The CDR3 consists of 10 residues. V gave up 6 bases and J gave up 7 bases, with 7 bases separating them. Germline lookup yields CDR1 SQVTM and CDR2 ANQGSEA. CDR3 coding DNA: TGCAGCGTCGGGACAAATGAGCAGTTCTTC. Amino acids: CSVGTNEQFF.